This T cell receptor beta chain derives from a study of T-cell reconstitution after alpha-beta-depleted transplantation in children. The CDR3 runs 14 residues. V was trimmed by 6 bases and J by 3 bases, leaving 15 bases between them. Unique molecular identifiers featured in how the TCRbeta library was prepared. TCRdb processed the PCR reads anew with MiXCR; each CDR3 protein has one entry. The sample shows 190,000 or so distinct CDR3 sequences, about 6.4% of them seen only once. This clonotype was seen many times. This chain links TRBV12-3 or TRBV12-4 with TRBJ2-7, with D tentatively TRBD1 (6 bases). This receptor was taken from a human donor who donated a stem cell graft to a child with Wiskott-Aldrich syndrome. This specimen consisted of PBMCs from the stem cell graft donor, obtained from the stem cell graft. The CDR3 loop reads CASRPDSWDYEQYF. Written as DNA, the CDR3 is TGTGCCAGCAGGCCGGACAGCTGGGACTACGAGCAGTACTTC.